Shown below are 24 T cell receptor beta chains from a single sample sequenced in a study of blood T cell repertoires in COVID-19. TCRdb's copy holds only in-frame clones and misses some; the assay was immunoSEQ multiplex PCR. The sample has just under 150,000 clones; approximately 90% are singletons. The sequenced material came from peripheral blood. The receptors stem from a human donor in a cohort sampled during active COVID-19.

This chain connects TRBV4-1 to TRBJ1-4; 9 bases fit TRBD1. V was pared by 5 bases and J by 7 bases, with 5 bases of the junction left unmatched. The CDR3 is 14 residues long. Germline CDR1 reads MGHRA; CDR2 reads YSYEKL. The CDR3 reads CASSTYRGREKLFF. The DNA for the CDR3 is TGCGCCAGCAGCACCTACAGGGGGCGTGAAAAACTGTTTTTT.

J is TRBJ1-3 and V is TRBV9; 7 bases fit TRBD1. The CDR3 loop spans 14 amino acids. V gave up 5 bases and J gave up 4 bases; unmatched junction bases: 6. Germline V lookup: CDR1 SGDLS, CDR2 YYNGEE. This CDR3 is CASSTTGVGNTIYF. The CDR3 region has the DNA TGTGCCAGCAGTACCACAGGGGTCGGAAACACCATATATTTT.

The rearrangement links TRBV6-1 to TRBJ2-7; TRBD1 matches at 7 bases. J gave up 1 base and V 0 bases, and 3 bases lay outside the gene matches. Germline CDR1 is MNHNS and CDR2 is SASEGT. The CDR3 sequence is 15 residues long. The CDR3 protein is CASSEAGQASYEQYF. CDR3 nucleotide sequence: TGTGCCAGCAGTGAAGCAGGACAGGCGTCCTACGAGCAGTACTTC.

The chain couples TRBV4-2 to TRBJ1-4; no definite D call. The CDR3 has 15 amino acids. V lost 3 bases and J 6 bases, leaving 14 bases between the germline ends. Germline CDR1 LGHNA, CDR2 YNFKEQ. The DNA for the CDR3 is TGTGCCAGCAGCCAGCCGGGAAACCGGGATGAAAAACTGTTTTTT. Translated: CASSQPGNRDEKLFF.

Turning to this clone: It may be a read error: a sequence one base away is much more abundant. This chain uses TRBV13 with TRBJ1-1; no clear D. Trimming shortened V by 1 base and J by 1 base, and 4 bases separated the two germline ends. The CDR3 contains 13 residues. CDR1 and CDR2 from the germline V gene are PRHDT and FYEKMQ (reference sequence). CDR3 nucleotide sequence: TGTGCCAGCAGCTTAGTCAGGAACACTGAAGCTTTCTTT. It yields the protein CASSLVRNTEAFF.

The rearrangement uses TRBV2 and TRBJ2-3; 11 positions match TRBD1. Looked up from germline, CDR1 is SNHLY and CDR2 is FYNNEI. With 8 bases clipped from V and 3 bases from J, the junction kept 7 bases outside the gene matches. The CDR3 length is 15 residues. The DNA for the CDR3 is TGTGCCAGCGGTGGGACAGGGGGACCAACAGATACGCAGTATTTT. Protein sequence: CASGGTGGPTDTQYF.

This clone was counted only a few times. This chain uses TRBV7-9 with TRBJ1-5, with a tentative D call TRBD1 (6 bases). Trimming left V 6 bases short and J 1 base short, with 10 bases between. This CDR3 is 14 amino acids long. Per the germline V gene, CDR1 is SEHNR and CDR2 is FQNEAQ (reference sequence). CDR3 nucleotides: TGTGCCAGCAGAGCTCAGGGGAGCAATCAGCCCCAGCATTTT. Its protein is CASRAQGSNQPQHF.

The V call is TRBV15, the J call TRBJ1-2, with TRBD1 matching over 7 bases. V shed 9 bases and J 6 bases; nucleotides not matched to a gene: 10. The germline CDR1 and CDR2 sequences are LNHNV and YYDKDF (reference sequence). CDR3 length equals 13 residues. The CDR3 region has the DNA TGTGCCACACGGCAGACAGGGCTTGATGGCTACACCTTC. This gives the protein CATRQTGLDGYTF.

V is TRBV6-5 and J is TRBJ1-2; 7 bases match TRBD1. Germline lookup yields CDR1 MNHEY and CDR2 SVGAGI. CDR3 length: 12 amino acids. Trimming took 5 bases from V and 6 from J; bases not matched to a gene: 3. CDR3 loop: CASSRTGDGYTF. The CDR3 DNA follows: TGTGCCAGCAGTCGAACAGGGGATGGCTACACCTTC.

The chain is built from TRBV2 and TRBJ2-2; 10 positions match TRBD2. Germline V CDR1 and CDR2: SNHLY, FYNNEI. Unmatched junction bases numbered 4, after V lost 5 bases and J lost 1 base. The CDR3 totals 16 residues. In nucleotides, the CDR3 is TGTGCCAGCAGTATACGACTAGCGGGGAACACCGGGGAGCTGTTTTTT. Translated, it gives CASSIRLAGNTGELFF.

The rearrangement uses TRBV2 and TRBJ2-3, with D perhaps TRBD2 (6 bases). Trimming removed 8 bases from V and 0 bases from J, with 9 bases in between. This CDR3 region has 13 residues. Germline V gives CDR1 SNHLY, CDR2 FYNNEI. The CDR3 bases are TGTGCCAGCGGGACTTCTAGCACAGATACGCAGTATTTT. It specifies CASGTSSTDTQYF.

The CDR3 DNA is TGTGCCTGTTTTCGACAGGCGGGAGGGTATGGCTACACCTTC. Protein: CACFRQAGGYGYTF. The chain links TRBV30 to TRBJ1-2; weak D call: TRBD1 (6 bases). V lost 6 bases to trimming and J lost 5 bases, with 19 bases between them. The CDR3 runs 14 residues. CDR1 GTSNPN and CDR2 SVGIG come from the germline V gene (reference sequence).

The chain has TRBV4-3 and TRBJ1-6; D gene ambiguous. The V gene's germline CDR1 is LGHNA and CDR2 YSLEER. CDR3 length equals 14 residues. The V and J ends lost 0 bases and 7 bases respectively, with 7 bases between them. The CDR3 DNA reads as TGCGCCAGCAGCCAAGAGGAGGGAAATTCACCCCTCCACTTT. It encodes CASSQEEGNSPLHF.

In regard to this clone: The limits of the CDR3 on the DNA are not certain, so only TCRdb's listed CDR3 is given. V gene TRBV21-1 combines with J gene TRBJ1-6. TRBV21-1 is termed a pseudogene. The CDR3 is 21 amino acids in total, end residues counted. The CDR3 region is CASSKWGEGADYFKSNSPLHF.

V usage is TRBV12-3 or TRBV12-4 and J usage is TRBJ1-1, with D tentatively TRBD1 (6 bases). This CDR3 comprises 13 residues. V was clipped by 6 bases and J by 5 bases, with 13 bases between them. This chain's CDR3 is CASRLNQGTEAFF. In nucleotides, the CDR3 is TGTGCCAGCAGGTTAAACCAGGGGACTGAAGCTTTCTTT.

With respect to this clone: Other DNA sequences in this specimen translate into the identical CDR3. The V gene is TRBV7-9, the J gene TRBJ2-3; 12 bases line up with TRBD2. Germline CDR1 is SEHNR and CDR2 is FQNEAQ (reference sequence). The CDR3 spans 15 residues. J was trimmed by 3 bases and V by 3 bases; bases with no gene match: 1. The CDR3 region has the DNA TGTGCCAGCAGCTTGACTAGCGGGGGTACAGATACGCAGTATTTT. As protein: CASSLTSGGTDTQYF.

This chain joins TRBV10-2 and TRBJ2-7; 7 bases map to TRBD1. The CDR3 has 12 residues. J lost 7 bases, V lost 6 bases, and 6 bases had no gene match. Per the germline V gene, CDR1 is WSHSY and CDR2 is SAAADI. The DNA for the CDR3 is TGCGCCAGCAGAGACAGGGTCGGAGAGCAGTACTTC. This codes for CASRDRVGEQYF.

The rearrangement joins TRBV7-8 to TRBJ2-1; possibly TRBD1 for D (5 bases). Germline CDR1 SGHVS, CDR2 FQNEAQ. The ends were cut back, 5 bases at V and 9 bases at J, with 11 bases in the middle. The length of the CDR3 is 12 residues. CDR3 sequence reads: CASSPGQGEQFF. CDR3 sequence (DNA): TGTGCCAGCAGCCCTGGACAAGGTGAGCAGTTCTTC.

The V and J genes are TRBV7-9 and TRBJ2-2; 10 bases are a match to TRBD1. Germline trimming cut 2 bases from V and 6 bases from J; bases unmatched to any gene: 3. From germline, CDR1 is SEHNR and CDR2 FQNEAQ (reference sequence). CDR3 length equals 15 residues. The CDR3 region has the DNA TGTGCCAGCAGCTTACGGACAGGGGGTGCCGGGGAGCTGTTTTTT. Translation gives CASSLRTGGAGELFF.

CDR3 protein: CASHRANTGELFF. CDR3 bases: TGTGCCAGCCACAGGGCGAACACCGGGGAGCTGTTTTTT. The genes are TRBV10-3 and TRBJ2-2, with D tentatively TRBD1 (6 bases). The CDR3 is made up of 13 amino acids. With 10 bases removed from V and 0 bases from J, the gap between germline ends came to 9 bases. CDR1 is ENHRY and CDR2 is SYGVKD in the germline V gene.

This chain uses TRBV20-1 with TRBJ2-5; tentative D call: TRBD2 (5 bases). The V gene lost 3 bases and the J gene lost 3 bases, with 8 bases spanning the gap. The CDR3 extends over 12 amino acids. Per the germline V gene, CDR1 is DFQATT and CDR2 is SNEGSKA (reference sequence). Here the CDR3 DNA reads TGCAGTGCTAGTCGGACTGAAGAGACCCAGTACTTC. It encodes CSASRTEETQYF.

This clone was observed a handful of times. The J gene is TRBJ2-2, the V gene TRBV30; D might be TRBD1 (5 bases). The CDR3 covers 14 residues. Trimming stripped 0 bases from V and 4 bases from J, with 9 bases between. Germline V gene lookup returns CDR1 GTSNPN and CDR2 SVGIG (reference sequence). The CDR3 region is CAWSVQQGTGELFF. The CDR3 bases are TGTGCCTGGAGTGTCCAGCAGGGCACCGGGGAGCTGTTTTTT.

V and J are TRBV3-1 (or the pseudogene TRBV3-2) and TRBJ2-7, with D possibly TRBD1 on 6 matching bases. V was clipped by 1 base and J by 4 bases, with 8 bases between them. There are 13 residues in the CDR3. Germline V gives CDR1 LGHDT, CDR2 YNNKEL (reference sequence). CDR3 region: CASSQGRGYEQYF. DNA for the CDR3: TGTGCCAGCAGCCAAGGCAGGGGATACGAGCAGTACTTC.

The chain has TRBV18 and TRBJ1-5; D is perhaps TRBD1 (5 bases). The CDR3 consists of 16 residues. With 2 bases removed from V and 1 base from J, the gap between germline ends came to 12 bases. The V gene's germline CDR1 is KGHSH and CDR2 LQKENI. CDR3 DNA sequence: TGTGCCAGCTCACCAAGGGGACTCCACAGCAATCAGCCCCAGCATTTT. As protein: CASSPRGLHSNQPQHF.